One T cell receptor (beta chain) is described in this entry. Per germline, CDR1 SGHVS and CDR2 FQNEAQ. CDR3 length: 15 residues. V lost 0 bases and J lost 3, with 11 bases in between. The data originate from a study of T cells in tuberculosis. Specified time point: new active TB diagnosis, blood taken before or within 7 days of starting treatment. Clones were sequenced by immunoSEQ multiplex PCR, and TCRdb holds only the in-frame ones, with some missing. The repertoire consists of about 30,000 clones, with roughly nine tenths occurring once and the leading ten covering around 7%. V is TRBV7-8 and J is TRBJ2-5, with D perhaps matching TRBD2 (5 bases). The input for sequencing was PBMCs, taken at tuberculosis diagnosis. The origin of this receptor is an adult with tuberculosis. The CDR3 DNA reads TGTGCCAGCAGCTTAGCCCGACTACTAAAAGAGACCCAGTACTTC. Translating it yields CASSLARLLKETQYF.